This T cell receptor beta chain was found in a study of PD-1 blockade in classical Hodgkin lymphoma. The V segment lost 3 bases and the J segment 5 bases; nucleotides outside the gene matches: 7. Germline V gene data show CDR1 as SGDLS and CDR2 as YYNGEE. The CDR3 spans 14 residues. All patients relapsed after autologous stem cell transplantation, and brentuximab vedotin exposure varied. Sequenced by immunoSEQ multiplex PCR; TCRdb stores in-frame clones only, minus some. Found here are 55,000 to 80,000 clones, about 91% of them singletons; the top ten hold around 12%. Study-wide points: By C4D1, diversity of CD4+ TCRs had risen significantly, whereas that of CD8+ TCRs had not. Baseline diversity was lower in partial responders and progressors than complete responders. Reasons behind the repertoire differences stay unclear, perhaps disease activity or earlier therapy.

On this clone itself: Its antigen is unknown.

The TCR was taken from a human donor with classical Hodgkin lymphoma. This chain joins TRBV9 and TRBJ2-7; 8 bases align to TRBD1. The sample in question was peripheral blood mononuclear cells (PBMCs), obtained at baseline. The CDR3 DNA reads as TGTGCCAGCAGCGCCACCCAGACAGGGGACGAGCAGTACTTC. Protein product: CASSATQTGDEQYF. Together with reference TRBV9 and TRBJ2-7, the CDR3 gives the full variable domain: DSGVTQTPKHLITATGQRVTLRCSPRSGDLSVYWYQQSLDQGLQFLIQYYNGEERAKGNILERFSAQQFPDLHSELNLSSLELGDSALYFCASSATQTGDEQYFGPGTRLTVT.